This TCR beta chain comes out of a study of blood T cell repertoires in COVID-19. On the study more broadly: Sources were T cells, B-cell-depleted T cells, or PBMCs; the material itself was cDNA or gDNA.

Sequencing was performed with immunoSEQ multiplex PCR; in TCRdb, only in-frame clones are kept and a portion is missing. The data hold under 300,000 clones, with 70% to 90% observed a single time. The ends were cut back, 3 bases at V and 0 bases at J, with 15 bases in the middle. There are 17 residues in the CDR3. The germline V gene encodes CDR1 SGDLS and CDR2 YYNGEE. The source is a woman between 40 and 50 years old who had recovered from COVID-19. Sequencing used peripheral blood. The J gene is TRBJ1-4, the V gene TRBV9; no clear D. The CDR3 is CASSAALGRATNEKLFF. CDR3 nucleotides: TGTGCCAGCAGCGCGGCCTTAGGGAGAGCAACTAATGAAAAACTGTTTTTT.